This T cell receptor beta chain was sequenced during a study of blood T cell repertoires in COVID-19 (TCRdb year 2020). For context, the study as a whole: Samples from collaborators originated in the United States, Italy and Spain and spanned both the acute and convalescent phases of COVID-19. The material from the prospective study consisted of cDNA or gDNA derived from T cells, B-cell-depleted T cells, or PBMCs. The dataset comprised deeply sampled blood TCRbeta repertoires from subjects exposed to, actively infected with, or recovered from COVID-19. A freely available public database, intended as a resource for researchers studying the immune response to SARS-CoV-2, is where the repertoires were released. Samples came from the ongoing ImmuneRACE study (first 160 participants) plus 1,254 subjects from 6 global collaborators. A de-identified subject ID, COVID-19 status, age in years and sex were almost always included in the sample metadata. Where available, HLA class I and class II types were taken from metadata supplied by the sample provider and were not determined by assay-based typing.

Collaborating institutions collected whole blood in K2EDTA tubes following their own protocols. Collaborator samples were shipped for TCRbeta analysis as frozen whole blood, isolated PBMCs, or DNA extracted from either sample type. A word on this clone: This receptor's antigen is unknown. No clone much larger than this one lies a single base away; base qualities are absent.

TCRbeta CDR3 regions were amplified from genomic DNA using the immunoSEQ Assay, a bias-controlled multiplex PCR. The published analysis was carried out like this. The number of nucleated cells in each sample was estimated from the amplification of reference gene primers within the assay. Sequence reads were collapsed and filtered to measure the absolute abundance of every unique TCRbeta CDR3 rearrangement. For each sample, productive Simpson clonality was calculated as the square root of Simpson's diversity index across productive rearrangements. TCRdb's version of the immuneACCESS table is confined to in-frame rearrangements and falls short of the full clone set. An unresolved V gene accounts for under half of the shortfall where checked; the remainder is of unknown origin. V, J and clone size derive from that table, while D and trimming were established from the DNA sequence. A total of 95,000 to 150,000 clones appear in this sample, about 80% of them only once. Of the sample, around a quarter falls within the top ten clones.

Study-wide conclusions, independent of this receptor: How much clinical and demographic metadata was included differed by source and by participant, and the metadata was provided uncurated.

Relative to germline, V is missing 11 bases and J is missing 4 bases, with 11 bases of the junction outside any gene match. Based on the germline V gene, the CDR1 and CDR2 sequences are ENHRY and SYGVKD. The cysteine opens and the phenylalanine closes a CDR3 of 15 amino acids. Solely the CDR3 DNA is kept, with 45 bases framed from the first base. Sequencing was done on a sample of peripheral blood. The receptor was derived from a human donor in a cohort sampled during active COVID-19. The rearranged segments are TRBV10-3 and TRBJ1-3; TRBD1 lines up with 10 middle nucleotides. Here the CDR3 is given as CASSPGQGIGNTIYF. The nucleotide sequence is given as TGTGCCTCTTCTCCGGGACAGGGGATAGGAAACACCATATATTTT.